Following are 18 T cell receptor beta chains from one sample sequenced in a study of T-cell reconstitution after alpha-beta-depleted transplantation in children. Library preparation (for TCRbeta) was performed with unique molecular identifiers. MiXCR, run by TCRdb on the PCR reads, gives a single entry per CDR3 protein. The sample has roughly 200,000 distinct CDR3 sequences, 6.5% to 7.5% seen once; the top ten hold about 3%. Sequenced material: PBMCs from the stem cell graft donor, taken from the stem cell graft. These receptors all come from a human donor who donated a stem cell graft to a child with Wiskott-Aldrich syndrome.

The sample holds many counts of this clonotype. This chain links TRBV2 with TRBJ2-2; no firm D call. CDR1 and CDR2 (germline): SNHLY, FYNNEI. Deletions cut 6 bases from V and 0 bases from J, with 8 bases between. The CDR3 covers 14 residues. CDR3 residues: CASRETTNTGELFF. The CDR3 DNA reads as TGTGCCAGCAGGGAAACAACGAACACCGGGGAGCTGTTTTTT. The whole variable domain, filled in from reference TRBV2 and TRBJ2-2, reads EPEVTQTPSHQVTQMGQEVILRCVPISNHLYFYWYRQILGQKVEFLVSFYNNEISEKSEIFDDQFSVERPDGSNFTLKIRSTKLEDSAMYFCASRETTNTGELFFGEGSRLTVL.

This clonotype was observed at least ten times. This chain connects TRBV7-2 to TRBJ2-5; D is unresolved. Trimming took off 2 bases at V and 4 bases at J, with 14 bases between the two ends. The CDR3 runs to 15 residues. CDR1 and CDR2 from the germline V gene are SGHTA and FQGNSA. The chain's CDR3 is CASSLFLAPRETQYF. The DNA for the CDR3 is TGTGCCAGCAGCTTATTCCTGGCGCCTCGAGAGACCCAGTACTTC.

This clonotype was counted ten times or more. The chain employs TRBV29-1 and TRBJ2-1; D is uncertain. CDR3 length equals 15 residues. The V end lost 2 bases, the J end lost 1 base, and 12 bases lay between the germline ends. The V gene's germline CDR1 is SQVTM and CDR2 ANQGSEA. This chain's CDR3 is CSVERWLLSYNEQFF. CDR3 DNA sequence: TGCAGCGTTGAACGTTGGCTATTATCCTACAATGAGCAGTTCTTC.

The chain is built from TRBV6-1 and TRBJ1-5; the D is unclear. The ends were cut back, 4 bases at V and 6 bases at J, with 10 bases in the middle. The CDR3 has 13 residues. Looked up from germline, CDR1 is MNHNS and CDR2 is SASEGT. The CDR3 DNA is TGTGCCAGCAGTGTCCCGACGATTCAGCCCCAGCATTTT. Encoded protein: CASSVPTIQPQHF.

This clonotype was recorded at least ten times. The CDR3 reads CAIGQFDEQYF. CDR3 in DNA: TGTGCCATCGGACAGTTCGACGAGCAGTACTTC. The rearrangement uses TRBV10-3 and TRBJ2-7, with D possibly TRBD1 on 6 matching bases. This CDR3 has 11 amino acids. Between the trimmed V and J ends, which lost 8 bases and 5 bases, there was a span of 10 bases. Germline V gene sequence: CDR1 ENHRY, CDR2 SYGVKD.

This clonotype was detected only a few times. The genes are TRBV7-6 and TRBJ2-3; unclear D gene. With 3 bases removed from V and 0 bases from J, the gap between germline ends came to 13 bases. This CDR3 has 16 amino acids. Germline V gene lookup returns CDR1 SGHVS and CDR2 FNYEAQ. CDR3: CASSLGSGSSTDTQYF. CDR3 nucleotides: TGTGCCAGCAGCTTGGGCAGTGGCAGCAGCACAGATACGCAGTATTTT.

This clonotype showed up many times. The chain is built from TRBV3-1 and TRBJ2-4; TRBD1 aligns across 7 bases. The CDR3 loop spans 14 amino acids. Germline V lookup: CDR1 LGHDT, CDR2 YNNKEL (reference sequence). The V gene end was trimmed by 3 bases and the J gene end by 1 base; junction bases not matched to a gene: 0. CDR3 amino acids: CASSQTGAKNIQYF. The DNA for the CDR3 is TGTGCCAGCAGCCAGACAGGGGCCAAAAACATTCAGTACTTC. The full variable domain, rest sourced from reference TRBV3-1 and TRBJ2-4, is DTAVSQTPKYLVTQMGNDKSIKCEQNLGHDTMYWYKQDSKKFLKIMFSYNNKELIINETVPNRFSPKSPDKAHLNLHINSLELGDSAVYFCASSQTGAKNIQYFGAGTRLSVL.

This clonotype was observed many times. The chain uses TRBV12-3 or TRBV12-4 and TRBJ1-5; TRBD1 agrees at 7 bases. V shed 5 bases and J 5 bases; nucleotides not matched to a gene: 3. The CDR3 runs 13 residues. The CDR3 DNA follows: TGTGCCAGCAGTCTACAGGGGTATCAGCCCCAGCATTTT. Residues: CASSLQGYQPQHF.

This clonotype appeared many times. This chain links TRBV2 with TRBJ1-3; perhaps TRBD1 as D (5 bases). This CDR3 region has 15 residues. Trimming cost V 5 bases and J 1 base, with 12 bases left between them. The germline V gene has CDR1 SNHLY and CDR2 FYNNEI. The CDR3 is CASSSQGASGNTIYF. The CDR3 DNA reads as TGTGCCAGCAGTAGCCAGGGCGCTTCTGGAAACACCATATATTTT.

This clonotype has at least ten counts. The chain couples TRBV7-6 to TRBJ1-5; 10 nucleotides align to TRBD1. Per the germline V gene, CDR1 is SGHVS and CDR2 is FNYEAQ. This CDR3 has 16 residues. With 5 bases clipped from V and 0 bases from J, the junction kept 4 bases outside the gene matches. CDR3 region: CASSRDRGPSNQPQHF. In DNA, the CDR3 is TGTGCCAGCAGCCGAGACAGGGGGCCTAGCAATCAGCCCCAGCATTTT.

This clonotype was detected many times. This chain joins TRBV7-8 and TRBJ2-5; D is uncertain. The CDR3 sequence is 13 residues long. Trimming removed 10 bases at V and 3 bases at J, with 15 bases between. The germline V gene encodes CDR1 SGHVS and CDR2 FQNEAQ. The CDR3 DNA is TGTGCCACCCATCGACATCAAGAAGAGACCCAGTACTTC. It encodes CATHRHQEETQYF.

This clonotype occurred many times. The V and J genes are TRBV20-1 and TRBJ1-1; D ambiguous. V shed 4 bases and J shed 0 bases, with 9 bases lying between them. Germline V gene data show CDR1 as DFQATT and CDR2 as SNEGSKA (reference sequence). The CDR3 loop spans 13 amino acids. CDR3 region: CSATKIMNTEAFF. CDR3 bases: TGCAGTGCTACTAAGATTATGAACACTGAAGCTTTCTTT.

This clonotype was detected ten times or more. Written as DNA, the CDR3 is TGTGCCAGCAGCTTGACCCGACAGGGCCTCTCCTACGAGCAGTACTTC. Its translation: CASSLTRQGLSYEQYF. The chain has TRBV5-5 and TRBJ2-7; 7 bases line up with TRBD1. Trimming cost V 1 base and J 0 bases; bases outside gene matches: 7. The CDR3 totals 16 residues. Germline V CDR1 and CDR2: SGHKS, YYEKEE (reference sequence).

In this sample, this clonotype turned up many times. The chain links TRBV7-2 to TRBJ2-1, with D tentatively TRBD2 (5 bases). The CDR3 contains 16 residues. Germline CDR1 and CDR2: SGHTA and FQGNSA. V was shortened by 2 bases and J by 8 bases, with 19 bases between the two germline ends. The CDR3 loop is CASSLTLAASVYEQFF. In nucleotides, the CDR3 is TGTGCCAGCAGCTTAACCCTAGCCGCCAGCGTCTATGAGCAGTTCTTC.

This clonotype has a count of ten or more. CDR3 sequence reads: CSASRVPGNTIYF. The CDR3 region has the DNA TGCAGTGCCTCCAGGGTACCTGGAAACACCATATATTTT. The chain is built from TRBV20-1 and TRBJ1-3, with D perhaps matching TRBD1 (5 bases). The CDR3 runs to 13 residues. Trimming removed 6 bases from V and 2 bases from J, with 11 bases in between. Germline-derived CDR1 and CDR2 are DFQATT and SNEGSKA (reference sequence).

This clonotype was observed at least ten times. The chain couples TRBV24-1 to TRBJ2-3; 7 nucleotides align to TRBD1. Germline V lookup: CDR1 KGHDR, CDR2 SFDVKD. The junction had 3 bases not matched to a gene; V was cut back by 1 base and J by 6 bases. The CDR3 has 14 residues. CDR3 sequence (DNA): TGTGCCACCAGTGATTTACAGGGGCCGGATACGCAGTATTTT. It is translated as CATSDLQGPDTQYF.

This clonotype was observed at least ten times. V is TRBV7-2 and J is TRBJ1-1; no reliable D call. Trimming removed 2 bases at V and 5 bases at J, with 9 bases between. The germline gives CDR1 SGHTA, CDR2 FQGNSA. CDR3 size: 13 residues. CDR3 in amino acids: CASSLTDWTEAFF. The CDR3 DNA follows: TGTGCCAGCAGCTTAACAGATTGGACTGAAGCTTTCTTT.

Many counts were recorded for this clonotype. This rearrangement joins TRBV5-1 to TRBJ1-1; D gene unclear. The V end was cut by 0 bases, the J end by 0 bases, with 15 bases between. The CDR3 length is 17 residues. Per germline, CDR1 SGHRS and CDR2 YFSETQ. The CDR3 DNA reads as TGCGCCAGCAGCTTGGGCTTAACATCGGCGATGAACACTGAAGCTTTCTTT. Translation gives CASSLGLTSAMNTEAFF.